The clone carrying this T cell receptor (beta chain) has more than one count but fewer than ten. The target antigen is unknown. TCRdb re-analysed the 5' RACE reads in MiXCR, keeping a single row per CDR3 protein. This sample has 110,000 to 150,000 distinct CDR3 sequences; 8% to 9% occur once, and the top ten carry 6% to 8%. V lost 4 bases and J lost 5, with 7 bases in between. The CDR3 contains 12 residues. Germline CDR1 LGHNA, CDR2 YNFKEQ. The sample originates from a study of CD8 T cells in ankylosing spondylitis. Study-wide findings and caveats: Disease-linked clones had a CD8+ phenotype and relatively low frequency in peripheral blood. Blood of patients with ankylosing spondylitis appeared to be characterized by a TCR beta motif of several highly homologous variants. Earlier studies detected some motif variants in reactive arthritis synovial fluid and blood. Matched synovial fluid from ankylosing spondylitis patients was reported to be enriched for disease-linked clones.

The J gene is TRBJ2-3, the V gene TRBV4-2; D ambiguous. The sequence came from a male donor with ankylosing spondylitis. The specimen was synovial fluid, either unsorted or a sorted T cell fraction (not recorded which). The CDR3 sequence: CASSLEIDTQYF. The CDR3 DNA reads TGTGCCAGCAGCCTAGAGATAGATACGCAGTATTTT.